This T cell receptor beta chain was recovered during a study of blood T cells in healthy people across ages. Using a J-beta primer mix together with a sample-barcoded 5' primer, a second PCR was run for about 6 to 11 cycles. TCRdb itself ran the 5' RACE reads through MiXCR, one entry per CDR3 protein. The sample yields 1.5 million to 2 million distinct CDR3 sequences, 28% seen once. The CDR3 covers 13 residues. Germline V CDR1 and CDR2: MNHEY, SVGAGI. The V end lost 2 bases, the J end lost 5 bases, and 9 bases lay between the germline ends. Donation came from healthy Caucasian individuals in Russia who were aged roughly 6 to 100. The extraction recovered at least 6 micrograms of total RNA per sample.

Sequenced input: blood. The source of this sequence is a woman in her thirties in good health. The chain has TRBV6-5 and TRBJ2-5, with D perhaps being TRBD1 or TRBD2 (5 bases each). CDR3 protein: CASSYAEGETQYF. The CDR3 DNA is TGTGCCAGCAGTTACGCCGAGGGGGAGACCCAGTACTTC.